The 9 T cell receptor beta chains listed next were all sequenced from one sample in a study of T-cell memory formation after mild COVID-19. TCRdb recomputed calls from the 5' RACE reads with MiXCR, one row per CDR3 protein. The sample lists about 560,000 distinct CDR3 sequences, 15% to 20% occurring once. Sample: PBMCs or a T cell subset sorted from them (not recorded which). These receptors were collected from an adult woman who had mild COVID-19 (a few samples of this study predate the infection). Cell type and time point are not known.

This clonotype came up many times. The chain links TRBV16 to TRBJ2-1; D gene unclear. The CDR3 runs 13 residues. Trimming shortened V by 0 bases and J by 3 bases, and 3 bases separated the two germline ends. The germline CDR1 and CDR2 sequences are KGHSY and FQNENV. The CDR3 DNA reads TGTGCCAGCAGCCAATCAGGCTACAATGAGCAGTTCTTC. The encoded protein is CASSQSGYNEQFF.

V and J are TRBV4-3 and TRBJ2-5; TRBD2 is a possible D gene (6 bases). The CDR3 spans 15 residues. V was trimmed by 4 bases and J by 4 bases, leaving 16 bases between them. Germline lookup yields CDR1 LGHNA and CDR2 YSLEER. The CDR3: CASSPQPGVGETQYF. The CDR3 DNA reads TGCGCCAGCAGCCCGCAACCGGGGGTAGGAGAGACCCAGTACTTC.

The chain has TRBV7-9 and TRBJ2-7; D tentatively fits TRBD1 or TRBD2 (6 bases each). Per the germline V gene, CDR1 is SEHNR and CDR2 is FQNEAQ (reference sequence). CDR3 size: 16 residues. Trimming shortened V by 5 bases and J by 1 base, and 18 bases separated the two germline ends. The chain's CDR3 is CASSPWGLAISYEQYF. CDR3 coding DNA: TGTGCCAGCAGCCCGTGGGGGCTAGCGATTTCCTACGAGCAGTACTTC.

In its sample, this clonotype was seen a few times. This chain connects TRBV6-1 to TRBJ1-5; 7 bases are a match to TRBD1. CDR1 is MNHNS, CDR2 SASEGT, per germline. The CDR3 totals 15 residues. V was clipped by 6 bases and J by 3 bases; unmatched bases: 8. The CDR3 DNA is TGTGCCAGCAGATCTTCGACAGGGCCCAATCAGCCCCAGCATTTT. Protein product: CASRSSTGPNQPQHF.

In this sample, this clonotype turned up many times. This sequence joins TRBV23-1 and TRBJ2-1, with 12 positions matching TRBD2. TRBV23-1 carries the ORF label, with uncertain function. This CDR3 has 15 amino acids. The V segment lost 0 bases and the J segment 6 bases; nucleotides outside the gene matches: 0. The CDR3 sequence: CASSQSTSGSNEQFF. The CDR3 region has the DNA TGCGCCAGCAGTCAATCGACTAGCGGGAGCAATGAGCAGTTCTTC.

This clonotype has just a few counts. The chain has TRBV12-3 or TRBV12-4 and TRBJ2-1, with TRBD2 matching 8 bases. V was clipped by 5 bases and J by 0 bases; unmatched bases: 6. The CDR3 is made up of 16 amino acids. The CDR3 DNA follows: TGTGCCAGCAGTGGGCACAGCGGGAGCTCCTACAATGAGCAGTTCTTC. Protein: CASSGHSGSSYNEQFF.

CDR3 loop: CASSETATGGSEQYF. In DNA, the CDR3 is TGCGCCAGCAGCGAAACGGCAACAGGGGGCTCCGAGCAGTACTTC. The chain has TRBV5-1 and TRBJ2-7; the match to TRBD1 covers 9 bases. Germline V gene sequence: CDR1 SGHRS, CDR2 YFSETQ. This CDR3 has 15 residues. The J segment lost 6 bases and the V segment lost 4 bases, leaving 11 bases of the junction unmatched.

This clonotype was observed many times. The CDR3 protein is CATWTGNHEQYF. The CDR3 nucleotides are TGTGCCACCTGGACAGGGAACCACGAGCAGTACTTC. V and J are TRBV28 and TRBJ2-7; TRBD1 agrees at 8 bases. Germline V CDR1 and CDR2: MDHEN, SYDVKM. This CDR3 has 12 residues. J lost 5 bases, V lost 10 bases, and 7 bases had no gene match.

The chain has TRBV4-1 and TRBJ2-1, with 10 bases aligning to TRBD1. Germline V gene sequence: CDR1 MGHRA, CDR2 YSYEKL. CDR3 length equals 19 residues. The V segment lost 0 bases and the J segment 8 bases; nucleotides outside the gene matches: 16. The CDR3 DNA is TGCGCCAGCAGCCAAGATTATAAAACGGGGACAGGGGTTTTCGATGAGCAGTTCTTC. Its translation is CASSQDYKTGTGVFDEQFF.